The 25 T cell receptor beta chains given below trace back to one sample, sequenced in a study of cytomegalovirus exposure and HLA in healthy donors. Measured with immunoSEQ multiplex PCR; TCRdb has only the in-frame clones, and not every one. Of about 130,000 clones in the sample, around nine tenths were seen once. Sequenced material: PBMCs. The receptors shown here come from a young man in good health and CMV-seronegative.

V usage is TRBV15 and J usage is TRBJ2-6; weak D call: TRBD2 (6 bases). The length of the CDR3 is 19 residues. Germline assignment: CDR1 LNHNV and CDR2 YYDKDF (reference sequence). V was cut by 0 bases and J by 0 bases, with 15 bases left in between. The CDR3 nucleotides are TGTGCCACCAGCAGAGATAAACCGGGACTGCTCTCTGGGGCCAACGTCCTGACTTTC. Amino acids: CATSRDKPGLLSGANVLTF. The entire variable domain, with the rest obtained from reference TRBV15 and TRBJ2-6, is as follows: DAMVIQNPRYQVTQFGKPVTLSCSQTLNHNVMYWYQQKSSQAPKLLFHYYDKDFNNEADTPDNFQSRRPNTSFCFLDIRSPGLGDTAMYLCATSRDKPGLLSGANVLTFGAGSRLTVL.

The chain employs TRBV14 and TRBJ2-1; no clear D gene. Deletions cut 5 bases from V and 4 bases from J, with 12 bases between. The CDR3 is 14 residues long. Germline assignment: CDR1 SGHDN and CDR2 FVKESK. The CDR3 region has the DNA TGTGCCAGCAGCGCTTTTACCCGGTACAATGAGCAGTTCTTC. It is translated as CASSAFTRYNEQFF. Full variable domain (remainder filled in from reference TRBV14 and TRBJ2-1): EAGVTQFPSHSVIEKGQTVTLRCDPISGHDNLYWYRRVMGKEIKFLLHFVKESKQDESGMPNNRFLAERTGGTYSTLKVQPAELEDSGVYFCASSAFTRYNEQFFGPGTRLTVL.

The chain has TRBV11-2 and TRBJ1-1; D remains unclear. V was trimmed by 1 base and J by 11 bases, leaving 17 bases between them. Germline loops: CDR1 SGHAT, CDR2 FQNNGV. The CDR3 runs 14 residues. CDR3: CASSLGFEGRGAFF. CDR3 coding DNA: TGTGCCAGCAGCTTAGGGTTTGAGGGCCGAGGGGCTTTCTTT.

The rearrangement joins TRBV11-2 to TRBJ2-7; D gene unclear. Germline V gene data show CDR1 as SGHAT and CDR2 as FQNNGV. The V and J ends lost 3 bases and 2 bases respectively, with 14 bases between them. The CDR3 is 15 residues long. CDR3 in amino acids: CASSFLDTLTYEQYF. For the CDR3, the DNA is TGTGCCAGCAGCTTCCTTGACACTCTGACCTACGAGCAGTACTTC. The full variable domain, rest sourced from reference TRBV11-2 and TRBJ2-7, is EAGVAQSPRYKIIEKRQSVAFWCNPISGHATLYWYQQILGQGPKLLIQFQNNGVVDDSQLPKDRFSAERLKGVDSTLKIQPAKLEDSAVYLCASSFLDTLTYEQYFGPGTRLTVT.

The rearrangement links TRBV25-1 to TRBJ1-1; D is perhaps TRBD1 (5 bases). The CDR3 spans 12 residues. The V end was cut by 4 bases, the J end by 11 bases, with 14 bases between. Germline V gene lookup returns CDR1 MGHDK and CDR2 SYGVNS. The DNA for the CDR3 is TGTGCCAGCAGTGCACACGACAGATCTGCTTTCTTT. Its translation is CASSAHDRSAFF. Full variable domain (rest looked up from reference TRBV25-1 and TRBJ1-1): EADIYQTPRYLVIGTGKKITLECSQTMGHDKMYWYQQDPGMELHLIHYSYGVNSTEKGDLSSESTVSRIRTEHFPLTLESARPSHTSQYLCASSAHDRSAFFGQGTRLTVV.

This sequence joins TRBV6-5 and TRBJ2-7; 7 nucleotides line up with TRBD1. V trimming: 2 bases; J trimming: 2 bases; junction bases outside the gene matches: 6. The germline CDR1 and CDR2 sequences are MNHEY and SVGAGI. CDR3 length equals 15 residues. Here the CDR3 DNA reads TGTGCCAGCAGTTACCAGGGGGTGGGGACCTACGAGCAGTACTTC. As protein: CASSYQGVGTYEQYF.

The chain carries TRBV4-3 and TRBJ2-3; 7 positions agree with TRBD1. The CDR3 has 14 amino acids. V was pared by 5 bases and J by 2 bases, with 4 bases of the junction left unmatched. Germline values: CDR1 LGHNA, CDR2 YSLEER. The CDR3 region has the DNA TGCGCCAGCAGCGGACAGGCTTTCACAGATACGCAGTATTTT. Translating gives CASSGQAFTDTQYF.

The genes are TRBV6-4 and TRBJ2-1, with a weak D call TRBD2 (7 bases). V lost 2 bases and J lost 8, with 16 bases in between. The CDR3 is 15 amino acids. The V gene's germline CDR1 is MRHNA and CDR2 SNTAGT. The CDR3: CASSDRGWGGDEQFF. Here the CDR3 DNA reads TGTGCCAGCAGTGACCGCGGGTGGGGGGGCGATGAGCAGTTCTTC.

The chain links TRBV7-6 to TRBJ2-3, with D unclear. Trimming shortened V by 2 bases and J by 0 bases, and 18 bases separated the two germline ends. The CDR3 has 18 residues. Germline lookup yields CDR1 SGHVS and CDR2 FNYEAQ. Written as DNA, the CDR3 is TGTGCCAGCAGCTTACTCCCGCGATCTGGCGGAAGCACAGATACGCAGTATTTT. Amino acid sequence: CASSLLPRSGGSTDTQYF.

This chain uses TRBV7-6 with TRBJ2-7; 7 bases are a match to TRBD1. This CDR3 region has 14 residues. V lost 5 bases to trimming and J lost 7 bases; unmatched junction nucleotides: 11. CDR1 is SGHVS and CDR2 is FNYEAQ in the germline V gene. CDR3 loop: CASSPRDSLLEQYF. The CDR3 DNA sequence: TGTGCCAGCAGCCCACGGGACAGCCTTTTGGAGCAGTACTTC.

V and J are TRBV5-1 and TRBJ2-7, with D unresolved. The V end lost 3 bases, the J end lost 3 bases, and 4 bases lay between the germline ends. Per the germline V gene, CDR1 is SGHRS and CDR2 is YFSETQ. This CDR3 comprises 11 residues. CDR3 region: CASSSNYEQYF. The CDR3 DNA follows: TGCGCCAGCAGCTCTAACTACGAGCAGTACTTC. The entire variable domain, with the rest obtained from reference TRBV5-1 and TRBJ2-7, is as follows: KAGVTQTPRYLIKTRGQQVTLSCSPISGHRSVSWYQQTPGQGLQFLFEYFSETQRNKGNFPGRFSGRQFSNSRSEMNVSTLELGDSALYLCASSSNYEQYFGPGTRLTVT.

The V and J genes are TRBV27 and TRBJ2-5; 10 bases are a match to TRBD1. V lost 8 bases to trimming and J lost 4 bases; unmatched junction nucleotides: 4. The V gene's germline CDR1 is MNHEY and CDR2 SMNVEV (reference sequence). This CDR3 comprises 13 residues. CDR3 DNA: TGTGCCAGCGCGGACAGGGGGGGAGAGACCCAGTACTTC. Its translation: CASADRGGETQYF.

The chain is built from TRBV27 and TRBJ2-6, with D possibly being TRBD1 (6 bases). Looked up from germline, CDR1 is MNHEY and CDR2 is SMNVEV (reference sequence). The CDR3 has 17 amino acids. The V end lost 6 bases, the J end lost 0 bases, and 15 bases lay between the germline ends. This chain's CDR3 is CASSRDISRSGANVLTF. The CDR3 DNA reads TGTGCCAGCAGCCGGGACATAAGTCGCTCTGGGGCCAACGTCCTGACTTTC.

The chain combines TRBV7-9 with TRBJ1-3; no clear D. This CDR3 spans 12 amino acids. Germline CDR1 is SEHNR and CDR2 is FQNEAQ (reference sequence). V lost 3 bases and J 4 bases, leaving 4 bases between the germline ends. CDR3 residues: CASSFGGNTIYF. The CDR3 coding sequence is TGTGCCAGCAGCTTTGGCGGAAACACCATATATTTT. The entire variable domain, with the rest obtained from reference TRBV7-9 and TRBJ1-3, is as follows: DTGVSQNPRHKITKRGQNVTFRCDPISEHNRLYWYRQTLGQGPEFLTYFQNEAQLEKSRLLSDRFSAERPKGSFSTLEIQRTEQGDSAMYLCASSFGGNTIYFGEGSWLTVV.

This chain joins TRBV15 and TRBJ1-6; 9 positions agree with TRBD1. The germline V gene encodes CDR1 LNHNV and CDR2 YYDKDF (reference sequence). CDR3 length equals 15 residues. J gave up 7 bases and V 3 bases, and 4 bases lay outside the gene matches. The CDR3 sequence: CATSRGQGSNSPLHF. CDR3 DNA: TGTGCCACCAGCAGGGGACAGGGCTCGAATTCACCCCTCCACTTT.

The chain recombines TRBV10-3 with TRBJ2-5; 10 bases match TRBD1. This CDR3 comprises 13 residues. Germline V gene sequence: CDR1 ENHRY, CDR2 SYGVKD. With 8 bases clipped from V and 3 bases from J, the junction kept 3 bases outside the gene matches. CDR3 in amino acids: CAISGQGEETQYF. DNA of the CDR3: TGTGCCATCTCAGGACAGGGGGAAGAGACCCAGTACTTC.

The V and J genes are TRBV15 and TRBJ2-2; D might be TRBD1 (5 bases). The germline CDR1 and CDR2 sequences are LNHNV and YYDKDF (reference sequence). V lost 8 bases and J 7 bases, leaving 14 bases between the germline ends. This CDR3 contains 13 residues. The CDR3 DNA reads TGTGCCACCGCGATTCAGGGCATCGGGGAGCTGTTTTTT. Protein sequence: CATAIQGIGELFF. The full variable domain, rest sourced from reference TRBV15 and TRBJ2-2, is DAMVIQNPRYQVTQFGKPVTLSCSQTLNHNVMYWYQQKSSQAPKLLFHYYDKDFNNEADTPDNFQSRRPNTSFCFLDIRSPGLGDTAMYLCATAIQGIGELFFGEGSRLTVL.

V is TRBV5-1 and J is TRBJ2-3; tentative D call: TRBD1 (5 bases). From germline, CDR1 is SGHRS and CDR2 YFSETQ. The CDR3 extends over 15 amino acids. V was cut by 0 bases and J by 4 bases, with 12 bases left in between. The CDR3 sequence: CASSLVDGAADTQYF. CDR3 DNA sequence: TGCGCCAGCAGCTTGGTGGATGGGGCCGCAGATACGCAGTATTTT.

The chain uses TRBV5-5 and TRBJ1-2; D remains ambiguous. V was clipped by 4 bases and J by 8 bases, with 15 bases between them. Germline CDR1 is SGHKS and CDR2 is YYEKEE (reference sequence). The length of the CDR3 is 13 residues. CDR3 protein: CASSGWETGGYTF. The DNA for the CDR3 is TGTGCCAGCAGCGGGTGGGAAACGGGAGGCTACACCTTC.

The chain couples TRBV9 to TRBJ1-1; D perhaps matches TRBD1 (5 bases). Germline V gene lookup returns CDR1 SGDLS and CDR2 YYNGEE. The CDR3 is 15 residues long. V dropped 5 bases and J dropped 0 bases, with 14 bases sitting between them. CDR3 DNA sequence: TGTGCCAGCAGAAACCGCGAACAGGTGAACACTGAAGCTTTCTTT. Translation: CASRNREQVNTEAFF.

The chain joins TRBV27 to TRBJ1-1; TRBD1 might be the D (5 bases). V lost 1 base and J 5 bases, leaving 11 bases between the germline ends. This CDR3 contains 14 residues. Germline CDR1 MNHEY, CDR2 SMNVEV (reference sequence). CDR3 bases: TGTGCCAGCAGTTTATATCTCGGGGGGACTGAAGCTTTCTTT. Its protein is CASSLYLGGTEAFF.

The chain links TRBV6-5 to TRBJ2-7; 7 bases map to TRBD2. The CDR3 runs 15 residues. CDR1 and CDR2 from the germline V gene are MNHEY and SVGAGI. J lost 0 bases, V lost 0 bases, and 2 bases had no gene match. CDR3 coding DNA: TGTGCCAGCAGTTACTCGGGGGGGATCTCCTACGAGCAGTACTTC. The encoded protein is CASSYSGGISYEQYF.

The V and J genes are TRBV11-2 and TRBJ2-3, with no clear D. The V gene's germline CDR1 is SGHAT and CDR2 FQNNGV. The CDR3 runs to 16 residues. Trimming left V 5 bases short and J 1 base short, with 16 bases between. CDR3 sequence (DNA): TGTGCCAGCAGCCCAGACGGTTACACAGGCACAGATACGCAGTATTTT. Protein: CASSPDGYTGTDTQYF.

The V call is TRBV27, the J call TRBJ1-2; D is undetermined. CDR3 length: 14 residues. Germline CDR1 and CDR2: MNHEY and SMNVEV (reference sequence). V was shortened by 2 bases and J by 2 bases, with 9 bases between the two germline ends. The CDR3 loop reads CASSLREGNYGYTF. The CDR3 region has the DNA TGTGCCAGCAGTTTAAGGGAGGGAAACTATGGCTACACCTTC.

The chain is built from TRBV9 and TRBJ2-1; 8 nucleotides match TRBD2. The germline V gene encodes CDR1 SGDLS and CDR2 YYNGEE. V shed 4 bases and J 12 bases; nucleotides not matched to a gene: 15. CDR3 length: 15 residues. The CDR3 sequence: CASSPGGGPGVAQFF. For the CDR3, the DNA is TGTGCCAGCAGCCCCGGGGGGGGGCCTGGTGTAGCGCAGTTCTTC.